This TCR beta chain was captured in a study of regulatory dendritic cells for organ transplantation. Study-level findings and limits: Naive T cells showed high diversity, memory cells less, memory CD8+ least. Resting memory CD8+ T cells held the most alloreactive clonotypes. Mature dendritic cells appeared to drive more memory CD8+ clonal expansion than regulatory ones.

Trimming left V 2 bases short and J 3 bases short, with 8 bases between. The CDR3 contains 13 residues. Germline values: CDR1 MNHNY, CDR2 SVGAGI (reference sequence). About this clone: Its antigen is unknown.

Profiling relied on immunoSEQ multiplex PCR, and the TCRdb table lists in-frame clones only, not all of them. The table lists over 9,000 clones, more than 55% of them singletons. Sequencing was carried out using memory CD8+ T cells from blood. Documented subset: CD45RO+ memory T cells. This clonotype was sampled from a human donor in good health. This chain joins TRBV6-6 and TRBJ2-7, with a weak D call TRBD1 (5 bases). In DNA form, the CDR3 reads TGTGCCAGCAGTTACATAGGGGACTACGAGCAGTACTTC. This gives the protein CASSYIGDYEQYF.